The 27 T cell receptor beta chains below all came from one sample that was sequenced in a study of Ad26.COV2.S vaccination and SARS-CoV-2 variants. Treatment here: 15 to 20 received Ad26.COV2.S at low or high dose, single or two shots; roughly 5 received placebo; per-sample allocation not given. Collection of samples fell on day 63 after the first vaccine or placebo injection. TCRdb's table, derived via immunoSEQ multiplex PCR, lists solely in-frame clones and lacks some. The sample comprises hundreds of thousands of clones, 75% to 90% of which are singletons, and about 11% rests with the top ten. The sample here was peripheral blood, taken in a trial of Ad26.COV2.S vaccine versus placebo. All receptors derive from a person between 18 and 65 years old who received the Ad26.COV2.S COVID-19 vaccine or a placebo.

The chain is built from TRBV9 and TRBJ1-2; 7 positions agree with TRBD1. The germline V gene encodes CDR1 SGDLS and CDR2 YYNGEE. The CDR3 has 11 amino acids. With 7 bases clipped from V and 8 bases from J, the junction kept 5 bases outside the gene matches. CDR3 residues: CASSGGGGYTF. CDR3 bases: TGTGCCAGCTCAGGAGGGGGCGGCTACACCTTC.

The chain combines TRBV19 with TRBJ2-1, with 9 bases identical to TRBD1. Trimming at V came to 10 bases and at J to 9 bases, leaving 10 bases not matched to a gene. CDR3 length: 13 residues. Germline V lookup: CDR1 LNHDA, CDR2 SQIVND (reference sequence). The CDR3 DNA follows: TGTGCCACTTGGGACAGGGTACGTATTGAGCAGTTCTTC. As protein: CATWDRVRIEQFF.

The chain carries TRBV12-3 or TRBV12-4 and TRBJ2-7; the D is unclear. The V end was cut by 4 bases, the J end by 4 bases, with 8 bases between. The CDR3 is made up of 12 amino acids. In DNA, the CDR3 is TGTGCCAGCAGTTATTTGGGTTACGAGCAGTACTTC. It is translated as CASSYLGYEQYF.

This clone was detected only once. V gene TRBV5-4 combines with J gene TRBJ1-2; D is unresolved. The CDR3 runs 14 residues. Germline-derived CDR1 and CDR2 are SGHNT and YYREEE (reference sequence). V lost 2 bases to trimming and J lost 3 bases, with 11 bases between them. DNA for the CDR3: TGTGCCAGCAGCTTCGGCAGTCAAGACTATGGCTACACCTTC. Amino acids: CASSFGSQDYGYTF.

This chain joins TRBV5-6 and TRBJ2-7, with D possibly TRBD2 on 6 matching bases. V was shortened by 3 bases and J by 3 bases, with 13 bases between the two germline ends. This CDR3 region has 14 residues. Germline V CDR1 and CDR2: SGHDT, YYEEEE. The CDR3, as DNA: TGTGCCAGCAGCTGGGCCGGGACTCACTACGAGCAGTACTTC. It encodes CASSWAGTHYEQYF.

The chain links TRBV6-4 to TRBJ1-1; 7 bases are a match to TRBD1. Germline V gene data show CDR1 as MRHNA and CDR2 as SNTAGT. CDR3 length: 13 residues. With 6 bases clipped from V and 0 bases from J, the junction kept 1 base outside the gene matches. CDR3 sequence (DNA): TGTGCCAGCAGGGGGACAGTGAACACTGAAGCTTTCTTT. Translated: CASRGTVNTEAFF.

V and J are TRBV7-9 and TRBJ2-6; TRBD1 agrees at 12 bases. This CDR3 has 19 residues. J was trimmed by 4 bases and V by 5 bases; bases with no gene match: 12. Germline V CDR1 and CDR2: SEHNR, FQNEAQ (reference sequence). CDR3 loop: CASSPQSRDRGPGANVLTF. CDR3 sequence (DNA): TGTGCCAGCAGCCCACAGTCCCGGGACAGGGGGCCCGGGGCCAACGTCCTGACTTTC.

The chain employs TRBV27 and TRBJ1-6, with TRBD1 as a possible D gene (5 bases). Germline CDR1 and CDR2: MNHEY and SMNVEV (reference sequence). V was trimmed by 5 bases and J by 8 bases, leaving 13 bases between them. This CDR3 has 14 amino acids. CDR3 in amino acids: CASSPPGGYSPLHF. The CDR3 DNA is TGTGCCAGCAGTCCCCCCGGGGGTTATTCACCCCTCCACTTT.

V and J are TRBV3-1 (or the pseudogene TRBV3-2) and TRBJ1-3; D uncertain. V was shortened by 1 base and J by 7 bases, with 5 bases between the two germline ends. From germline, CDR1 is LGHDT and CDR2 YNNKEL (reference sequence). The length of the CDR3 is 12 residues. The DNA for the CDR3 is TGTGCCAGCAGCCAAGGGAGGAACACCATATATTTT. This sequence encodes CASSQGRNTIYF.

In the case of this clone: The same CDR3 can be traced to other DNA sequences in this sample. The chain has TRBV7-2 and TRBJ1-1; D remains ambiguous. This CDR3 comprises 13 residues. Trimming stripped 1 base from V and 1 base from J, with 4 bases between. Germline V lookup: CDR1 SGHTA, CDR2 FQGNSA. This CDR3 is CASSLGQNTEAFF. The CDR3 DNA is TGTGCCAGCAGCTTAGGACAGAACACTGAAGCTTTCTTT.

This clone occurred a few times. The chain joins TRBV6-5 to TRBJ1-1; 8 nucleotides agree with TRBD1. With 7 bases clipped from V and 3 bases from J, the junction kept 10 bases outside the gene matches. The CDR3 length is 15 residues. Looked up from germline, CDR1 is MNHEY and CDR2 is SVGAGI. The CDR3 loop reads CASTSYRGKDTEAFF. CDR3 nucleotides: TGTGCCAGCACCTCATACAGGGGGAAGGACACTGAAGCTTTCTTT.

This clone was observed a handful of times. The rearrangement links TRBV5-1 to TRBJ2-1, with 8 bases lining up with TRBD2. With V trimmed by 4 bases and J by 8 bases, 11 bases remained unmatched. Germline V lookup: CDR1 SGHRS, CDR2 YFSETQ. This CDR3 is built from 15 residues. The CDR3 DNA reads TGCGCCAGCAGCCTGGCCACCAGCGGGAGCGATGAGCAGTTCTTC. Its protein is CASSLATSGSDEQFF.

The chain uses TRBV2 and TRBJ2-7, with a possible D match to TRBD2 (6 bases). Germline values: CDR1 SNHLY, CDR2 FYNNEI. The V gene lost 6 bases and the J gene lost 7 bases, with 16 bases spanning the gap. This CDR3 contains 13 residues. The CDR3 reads CASRPGPAGEQYF. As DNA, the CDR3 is TGTGCCAGCAGGCCCGGCCCCGCGGGAGAGCAGTACTTC.

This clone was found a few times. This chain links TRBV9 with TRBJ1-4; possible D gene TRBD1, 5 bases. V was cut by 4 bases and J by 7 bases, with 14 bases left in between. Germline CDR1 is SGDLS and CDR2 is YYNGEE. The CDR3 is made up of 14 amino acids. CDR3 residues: CASSLRPGGEKLFF. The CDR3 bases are TGTGCCAGCAGCCTAAGACCGGGGGGTGAAAAACTGTTTTTT.

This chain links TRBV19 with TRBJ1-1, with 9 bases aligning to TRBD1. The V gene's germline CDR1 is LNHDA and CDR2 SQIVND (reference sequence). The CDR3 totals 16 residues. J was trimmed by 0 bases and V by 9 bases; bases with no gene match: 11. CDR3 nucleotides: TGTGCCAGCACAGGGGGCCGGAAGCTAATGAACACTGAAGCTTTCTTT. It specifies CASTGGRKLMNTEAFF.

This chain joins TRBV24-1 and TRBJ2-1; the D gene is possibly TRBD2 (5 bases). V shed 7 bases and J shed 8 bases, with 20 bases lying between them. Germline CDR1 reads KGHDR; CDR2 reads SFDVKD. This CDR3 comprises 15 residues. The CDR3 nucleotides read TGTGCCACCAGCCGTGGGAGCGGAGTTATGGATGAGCAGTTCTTC. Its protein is CATSRGSGVMDEQFF.

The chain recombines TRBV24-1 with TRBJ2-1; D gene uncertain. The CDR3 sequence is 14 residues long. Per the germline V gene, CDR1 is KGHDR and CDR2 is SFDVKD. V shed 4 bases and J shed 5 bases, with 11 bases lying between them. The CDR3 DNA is TGTGCCACCAGTGACCGCCAACGGGACAATGAGCAGTTCTTC. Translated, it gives CATSDRQRDNEQFF.

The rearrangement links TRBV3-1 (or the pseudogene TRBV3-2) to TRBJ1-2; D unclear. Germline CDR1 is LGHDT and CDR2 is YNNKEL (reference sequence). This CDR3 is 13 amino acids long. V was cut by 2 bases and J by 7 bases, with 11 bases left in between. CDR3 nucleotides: TGTGCCAGCAGCCAATCTTATCTCCCTGGCTACACCTTC. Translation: CASSQSYLPGYTF.

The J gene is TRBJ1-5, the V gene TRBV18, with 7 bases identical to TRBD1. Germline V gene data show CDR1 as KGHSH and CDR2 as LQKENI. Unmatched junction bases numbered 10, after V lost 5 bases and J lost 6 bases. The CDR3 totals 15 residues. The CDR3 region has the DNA TGTGCCAGCTCAATAGGGGACAGTCCAGGTCAGCCCCAGCATTTT. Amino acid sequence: CASSIGDSPGQPQHF.

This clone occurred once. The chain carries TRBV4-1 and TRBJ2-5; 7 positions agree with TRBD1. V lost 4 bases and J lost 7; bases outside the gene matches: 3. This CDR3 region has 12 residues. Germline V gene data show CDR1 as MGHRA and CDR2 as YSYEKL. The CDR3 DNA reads TGCGCCAGCAGCCTCTCAGGGGGGACCCAGTACTTC. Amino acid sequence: CASSLSGGTQYF.

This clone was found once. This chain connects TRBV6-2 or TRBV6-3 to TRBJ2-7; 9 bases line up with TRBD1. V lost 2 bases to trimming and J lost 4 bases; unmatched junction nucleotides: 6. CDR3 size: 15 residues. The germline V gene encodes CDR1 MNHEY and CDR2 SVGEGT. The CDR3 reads CASSYAGTGPYEQYF. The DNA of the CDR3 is TGTGCCAGCAGTTACGCCGGGACAGGGCCGTACGAGCAGTACTTC.

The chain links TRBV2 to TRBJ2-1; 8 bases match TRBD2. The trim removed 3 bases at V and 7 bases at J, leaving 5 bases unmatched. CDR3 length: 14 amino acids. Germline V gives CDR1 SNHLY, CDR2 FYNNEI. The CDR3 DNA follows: TGTGCCAGCAGTGACTTGGGACTAGTAAATGAGCAGTTCTTC. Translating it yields CASSDLGLVNEQFF.

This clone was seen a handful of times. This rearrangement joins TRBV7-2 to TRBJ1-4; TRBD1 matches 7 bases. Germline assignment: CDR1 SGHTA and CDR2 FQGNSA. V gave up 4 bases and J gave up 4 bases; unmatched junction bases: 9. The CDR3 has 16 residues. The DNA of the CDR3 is TGTGCCAGCAGCTCCCGCGGGGGACAGTTTAATGAAAAACTGTTTTTT. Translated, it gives CASSSRGGQFNEKLFF.

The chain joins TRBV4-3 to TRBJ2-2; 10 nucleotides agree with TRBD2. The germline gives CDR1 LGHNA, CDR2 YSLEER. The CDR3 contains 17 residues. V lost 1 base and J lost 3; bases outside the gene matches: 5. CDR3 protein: CASSQASSGSYTGELFF. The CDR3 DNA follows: TGCGCCAGCAGCCAAGCGTCTAGCGGGAGTTACACCGGGGAGCTGTTTTTT.

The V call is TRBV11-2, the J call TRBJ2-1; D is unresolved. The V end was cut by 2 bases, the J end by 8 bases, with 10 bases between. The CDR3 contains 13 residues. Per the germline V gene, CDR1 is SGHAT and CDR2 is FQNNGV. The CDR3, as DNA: TGTGCCAGCAGCTTATTGAGGTTAGATGAGCAGTTCTTC. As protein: CASSLLRLDEQFF.

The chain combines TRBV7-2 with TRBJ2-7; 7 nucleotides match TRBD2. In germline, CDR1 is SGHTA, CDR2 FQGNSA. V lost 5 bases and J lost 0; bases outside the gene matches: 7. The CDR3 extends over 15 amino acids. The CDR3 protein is CASSIRREVSYEQYF. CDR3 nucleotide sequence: TGTGCCAGCAGCATACGCCGGGAGGTCTCCTACGAGCAGTACTTC.

The CDR3 loop is CASSEGQGAWETQYF. Here the CDR3 DNA reads TGCGCCAGCAGCGAGGGACAGGGTGCGTGGGAGACCCAGTACTTC. The chain combines TRBV5-1 with TRBJ2-5; TRBD1 aligns across 9 bases. The V gene's germline CDR1 is SGHRS and CDR2 YFSETQ. The length of the CDR3 is 15 residues. V trimming: 4 bases; J trimming: 5 bases; junction bases outside the gene matches: 9.